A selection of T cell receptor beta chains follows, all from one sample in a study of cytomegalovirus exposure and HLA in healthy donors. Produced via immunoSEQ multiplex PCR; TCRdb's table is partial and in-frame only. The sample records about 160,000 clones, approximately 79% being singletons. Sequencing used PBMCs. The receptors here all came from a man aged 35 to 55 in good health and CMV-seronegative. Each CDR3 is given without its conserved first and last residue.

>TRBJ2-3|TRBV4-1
ASGSSSSGVGDTQY
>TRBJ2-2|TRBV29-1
SVRTSGSAGELF
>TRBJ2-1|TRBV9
ASTTSGSRNEQF
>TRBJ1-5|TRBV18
ASSPPGHPGKQPQH
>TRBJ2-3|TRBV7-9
SSSFVPRQPVGTDTQY
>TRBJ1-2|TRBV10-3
ANGQEPYGYT
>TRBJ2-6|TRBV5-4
ASSPGLGGPSSGANGLT
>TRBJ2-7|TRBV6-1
ASSAGDSSYEQY
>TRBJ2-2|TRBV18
ASSPGLAFISTGELF
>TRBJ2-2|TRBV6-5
ASSYGLVGLGELF
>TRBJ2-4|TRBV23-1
ASSQIQRLGAKNIQY
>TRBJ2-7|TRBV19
ASSIGSSGGQY
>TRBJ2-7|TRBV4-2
ASSQDRGIYEQY
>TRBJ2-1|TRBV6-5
ASNGGVYNEQF
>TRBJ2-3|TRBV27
ASSLGDPLRGTQY
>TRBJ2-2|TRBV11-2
ASSSSISGGNTGELF
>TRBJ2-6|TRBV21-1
ASSGTGSSGANVLT
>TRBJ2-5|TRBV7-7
ASSKAGTGIETQY
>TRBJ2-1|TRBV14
ASSQEGGAKF
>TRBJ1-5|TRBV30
AWRGVSEPQH
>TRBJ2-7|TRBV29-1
SVAGGALGYEQY
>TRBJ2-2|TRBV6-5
ASSLAGLNTGELF
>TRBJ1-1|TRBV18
ASSPTGNTEAF
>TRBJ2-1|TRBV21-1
ASSNNTRSGFYNEQF
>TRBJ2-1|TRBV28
ASSSPGSLYNEQF
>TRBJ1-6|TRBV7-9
ASSSSVNSPLH